This TCR beta chain was identified in a study of shared clonotypes between healthy human individuals. TCRdb's table, derived via immunoSEQ multiplex PCR, lists solely in-frame clones and lacks some. The sample holds about 2.3 million clones, just under 95% seen once. Germline-derived CDR1 and CDR2 are SQVTM and ANQGSEA. The CDR3 is 13 amino acids. Trimming left V 2 bases short and J 7 bases short, with 15 bases between. Sequencing was carried out using naive CD4+ T cells from PBMCs. As to subset: CD45RA+ positively selected. The source of this sequence is a young man in good health. Some clones in this sample may be carry-over from other donors' samples. This rearrangement joins TRBV29-1 to TRBJ2-7; no definite D call. In DNA form, the CDR3 reads TGCAGCGTTGAAAATCTGAGATTCGGAGAGCAGTACTTC. This translates into CSVENLRFGEQYF.